The rows below give T cell receptor beta chains drawn from one sample of a study of beta chain features in type 1 diabetes. Assay: immunoSEQ multiplex PCR; the TCRdb copy retains only in-frame clones and omits some. The table records 600,000 to 650,000 clones, roughly a sixth of them present only once. Sample: naive CD4+ T cells from blood. The receptors shown here come from a man aged 18-30 years in good health. Both conserved end residues are part of each CDR3. D genes are given only for firm matches. Only part of the rows carry a size: once, few, many, or a class if the clone is expanded.

V gene	J gene	D gene	clone size	CDR3 protein	CDR3 DNA
TRBV7-2	TRBJ2-7	TRBD2	few	CASSLGLAGNDEQYF	TGTGCCAGCAGCCTGGGACTAGCGGGTAATGACGAGCAGTACTTC
TRBV4-3	TRBJ1-3	-	few	CASSQKNSGNTIYF	TGCGCCAGCAGCCAAAAGAACTCTGGAAACACCATATATTTT
TRBV6-1	TRBJ1-6	-	-	CASSEEGLGSPLHF	TGTGCCAGCAGTGAAGAGGGGCTGGGTTCACCCCTCCACTTT
TRBV6-5	TRBJ2-2	-	-	CASSYPGTRGELFF	TGTGCCAGCAGTTACCCCGGGACTCGGGGGGAGCTGTTTTTT
TRBV28	TRBJ2-2	-	few	CASTLNTGELFF	TGTGCCAGCACTCTGAACACCGGGGAGCTGTTTTTT
TRBV30	TRBJ1-6	-	-	CAWRPGQTLHF	TGTGCCTGGAGACCCGGCCAAACCCTCCACTTT
TRBV4-2	TRBJ2-7	-	-	CASSQEGPSYEQYF	TGTGCCAGCAGCCAAGAAGGTCCCTCCTACGAGCAGTACTTC
TRBV5-4	TRBJ2-1	TRBD2	few	CASSPRTSGGAYNEQFF	TGTGCCAGCAGCCCTAGGACTAGCGGGGGGGCCTACAATGAGCAGTTCTTC
TRBV9	TRBJ2-6	TRBD2	-	CASSQRLAGGLKATGANVLTF	TGTGCCAGCAGCCAAAGACTAGCGGGGGGCCTGAAGGCTACTGGGGCCAACGTCCTGACTTTC
TRBV7-9	TRBJ2-1	TRBD2	-	CASSLVGGRVYNEQFF	TGTGCCAGCAGCTTAGTAGGCGGGAGGGTCTACAATGAGCAGTTCTTC
TRBV27	TRBJ1-1	-	-	CASSPYGTDTEAFF	TGTGCCAGCAGTCCTTATGGGACCGACACTGAAGCTTTCTTT
TRBV2	TRBJ2-1	-	few	CARGQAPNEQFF	TGTGCCAGGGGTCAAGCCCCCAATGAGCAGTTCTTC
TRBV12-5	TRBJ1-1	-	-	CASGLVKVKGNTEAFF	TGTGCTAGTGGTTTGGTAAAAGTGAAGGGGAACACTGAAGCTTTCTTT
TRBV11-2	TRBJ2-7	-	-	CASSLGTPPQYF	TGTGCCAGCAGCTTAGGGACACCACCGCAGTACTTC
TRBV7-7	TRBJ1-5	-	-	CASSLFGGQPQHF	TGTGCCAGCAGCTTATTCGGCGGTCAGCCCCAGCATTTT
TRBV7-8	TRBJ1-2	TRBD1	few	CASTRRDRSMEVGTF	TGTGCCAGCACCCGGAGGGACAGGTCTATGGAGGTGGGCACCTTC
TRBV5-1	TRBJ2-3	TRBD2	once	CASSLSGGATDTQYF	TGCGCCAGCAGCCTTAGCGGGGGAGCCACAGATACGCAGTATTTT
TRBV7-3	TRBJ2-3	TRBD2	few	CASSYGLAPDTQYF	TGTGCCAGCAGCTATGGACTAGCCCCAGATACGCAGTATTTT
TRBV9	TRBJ2-1	-	-	CASSVGVSSYNEQFF	TGTGCCAGCAGCGTAGGGGTGAGCTCCTACAATGAGCAGTTCTTC
TRBV6-5	TRBJ2-7	-	few	CASSYSPSDSVYEQYF	TGTGCCAGCAGTTACTCCCCCTCGGATAGCGTCTACGAGCAGTACTTC
TRBV7-9	TRBJ2-7	TRBD2	few	CASTSVPGPRGERTYEQYF	TGTGCCAGCACCTCAGTACCGGGTCCTCGGGGGGAGAGGACCTACGAGCAGTACTTC
TRBV4-1	TRBJ2-2	-	-	CASSQAASGADTGELFF	TGCGCCAGCAGCCAAGCTGCGTCAGGGGCGGACACCGGGGAGCTGTTTTTT
TRBV5-6	TRBJ2-7	TRBD1	-	CASSKTGVQYEQYF	TGTGCCAGCAGCAAGACAGGGGTACAATACGAGCAGTACTTC
TRBV7-9	TRBJ2-6	-	many	CASSPHGPSGANVLTF	TGTGCCAGCAGCCCCCATGGTCCCTCTGGGGCCAACGTCCTGACTTTC
TRBV9	TRBJ2-3	TRBD2	-	CASTTSGSRADTQYF	TGTGCCAGCACAACTAGCGGGAGTAGAGCAGATACGCAGTATTTT
TRBV5-1	TRBJ2-7	TRBD1	-	CASSLGRDRAYEQYF	TGCGCCAGCAGCTTGGGCCGGGACAGAGCCTACGAGCAGTACTTC
TRBV7-6	TRBJ1-4	-	-	CASSLEEGGKLFF	TGTGCCAGCAGCTTAGAGGAGGGCGGAAAACTGTTTTTT
TRBV9	TRBJ1-2	-	few	CASSPGHRDYGYTF	TGTGCCAGCAGCCCAGGACATAGGGACTATGGCTACACCTTC
TRBV18	TRBJ1-4	-	-	CASSRQGSNEKLFF	TGTGCCAGCTCACGGCAGGGGTCTAATGAAAAACTGTTTTTT
TRBV11-3	TRBJ2-3	TRBD1	-	CASSFKGTGATTDTQYF	TGTGCCAGCAGCTTTAAGGGGACAGGGGCCACCACAGATACGCAGTATTTT
TRBV5-6	TRBJ2-3	-	few	CASSLEGVGTDTQYF	TGTGCCAGCAGCTTGGAGGGGGTTGGGACAGATACGCAGTATTTT
TRBV7-2	TRBJ2-7	-	-	CASSLEAQPSYEQYF	TGTGCCAGCAGCTTAGAGGCACAACCCTCCTACGAGCAGTACTTC
TRBV5-4	TRBJ2-2	-	few	CASSYPGRGTGELFF	TGTGCCAGCAGTTACCCGGGACGGGGAACCGGGGAGCTGTTTTTT
TRBV28	TRBJ2-3	TRBD1	once	CASSVGTGVDTQYF	TGTGCCAGCAGCGTCGGGACAGGTGTTGATACGCAGTATTTT
TRBV5-6	TRBJ2-7	-	-	CASSPGANYEQYF	TGTGCCAGCAGCCCAGGCGCCAACTACGAGCAGTACTTC
TRBV7-9	TRBJ1-2	TRBD1	few	CASTQDRGALGYGYTF	TGTGCCAGCACCCAGGACAGGGGCGCCTTGGGCTATGGCTACACCTTC
TRBV28	TRBJ1-2	TRBD1	-	CASSPIQGAKFYGYTF	TGTGCCAGCAGCCCGATACAGGGGGCGAAGTTCTATGGCTACACCTTC
TRBV6-5	TRBJ1-1	TRBD1	few	CASSPRDRGTSEAFF	TGTGCCAGCAGTCCCCGGGACAGGGGAACGTCTGAAGCTTTCTTT
TRBV6-1	TRBJ1-1	-	-	CASSDPGGLTNTEAFF	TGTGCCAGCAGTGATCCGGGGGGACTAACGAACACTGAAGCTTTCTTT
TRBV18	TRBJ2-5	-	-	CASSPYQETQYF	TGTGCCAGCTCACCTTACCAAGAGACCCAGTACTTC
TRBV25-1	TRBJ1-5	-	few	CASSDRGYSNQPQHF	TGTGCCAGCAGTGACAGAGGTTATAGCAATCAGCCCCAGCATTTT
TRBV10-3	TRBJ2-7	TRBD1	few	CAITGDRAYEQYF	TGTGCCATCACCGGGGACAGGGCGTACGAGCAGTACTTC